Listed here are 24 T cell receptor beta chains from one sample, sequenced in a study of blood T cell repertoires in COVID-19. This table comes from immunoSEQ multiplex PCR, and its TCRdb copy is limited to in-frame clones, with some not included. The table records some 250,000 clones, roughly 86% of them present only once. What was sequenced was peripheral blood. Every receptor here comes from a woman in her seventies with active or convalescent COVID-19.

This clone turned up a few times. This chain joins TRBV10-1 and TRBJ1-5, with unresolved D. Trimming removed 5 bases from V and 5 bases from J, with 10 bases in between. Per the germline V gene, CDR1 is WNHNN and CDR2 is SYGVQD (reference sequence). CDR3 length: 13 residues. CDR3 bases: TGCGCCAGCAGTAAGGACTGGGATCAGCCCCAGCATTTT. Translation: CASSKDWDQPQHF.

V usage is TRBV18 and J usage is TRBJ1-5; 8 bases agree with TRBD1. This CDR3 spans 13 amino acids. Per germline, CDR1 KGHSH and CDR2 LQKENI. Trimming at V came to 4 bases and at J to 8 bases, leaving 4 bases not matched to a gene. CDR3 sequence: CASSRTGTEPQHF. The CDR3 DNA is TGTGCCAGCTCACGGACAGGGACGGAGCCCCAGCATTTT.

The V and J genes are TRBV10-1 and TRBJ1-1; the D gene is possibly TRBD1 (5 bases). The CDR3 loop spans 14 amino acids. Trimming pared 6 bases from V and 5 bases from J, leaving 16 bases between. In germline, CDR1 is WNHNN, CDR2 SYGVQD (reference sequence). The CDR3 sequence is CASRLGREGTEAFF. Written as DNA, the CDR3 is TGCGCCAGCAGATTGGGCAGGGAAGGTACTGAAGCTTTCTTT.

The chain employs TRBV4-3 and TRBJ1-1; TRBD1 matches 7 bases. The trim removed 1 base at V and 6 bases at J, leaving 11 bases unmatched. CDR3 size: 16 residues. The germline V gene encodes CDR1 LGHNA and CDR2 YSLEER. The CDR3 nucleotides are TGCGCCAGCAGCCAAGGTGGGTCGATCCAGGGGGCTGAAGCTTTCTTT. Translating it yields CASSQGGSIQGAEAFF.

This chain links TRBV7-9 with TRBJ1-6, with 7 bases lining up with TRBD1. The CDR3 consists of 15 residues. CDR1 is SEHNR and CDR2 is FQNEAQ in the germline V gene (reference sequence). V shed 1 base and J 7 bases; nucleotides not matched to a gene: 4. The DNA of the CDR3 is TGTGCCAGCAGCTTAGTGGGACAGAGAAATTCACCCCTCCACTTT. Translated: CASSLVGQRNSPLHF.

A single count supports this clone. The V and J genes are TRBV7-9 and TRBJ1-1; D gene ambiguous. Germline CDR1 and CDR2: SEHNR and FQNEAQ (reference sequence). The CDR3 has 14 amino acids. Between the trimmed V and J ends, which lost 5 bases and 0 bases, there was a span of 10 bases. As DNA, the CDR3 is TGTGCCAGCAGCCCCGGCAGGTTGAACACTGAAGCTTTCTTT. As protein: CASSPGRLNTEAFF.

Here the CDR3 reads CASSLRGVRLAVSYEQYF. The CDR3 DNA reads TGCGCCAGCAGCTTGAGGGGGGTAAGACTAGCGGTCTCCTACGAGCAGTACTTC. J is TRBJ2-7 and V is TRBV5-1, with 9 positions matching TRBD2. The germline CDR1 and CDR2 sequences are SGHRS and YFSETQ. The CDR3 consists of 18 residues. J was trimmed by 0 bases and V by 1 base; bases with no gene match: 11.

The chain couples TRBV6-5 to TRBJ1-2; 7 bases align to TRBD1. V shed 6 bases and J 7 bases; nucleotides not matched to a gene: 8. CDR1 is MNHEY, CDR2 SVGAGI, per germline. The CDR3 is 13 amino acids. CDR3 nucleotides: TGTGCCAGCAGCCGACAGGGACCCCGTGGCTACACCTTC. It is translated as CASSRQGPRGYTF.

The chain links TRBV5-1 to TRBJ2-6; unclear D gene. The CDR3 totals 14 residues. V lost 4 bases and J 1 base, leaving 6 bases between the germline ends. Germline assignment: CDR1 SGHRS and CDR2 YFSETQ. The CDR3 sequence: CASSVYSGANVLTF. The CDR3 region has the DNA TGCGCCAGCAGCGTCTATTCTGGGGCCAACGTCCTGACTTTC.

V and J are TRBV10-2 and TRBJ2-1; no firm D call. This CDR3 contains 12 residues. Trimming shortened V by 6 bases and J by 8 bases, and 11 bases separated the two germline ends. Germline V CDR1 and CDR2: WSHSY, SAAADI. The CDR3 nucleotides read TGCGCCAGCAGGTCTAACCCGGATGAGCAGTTCTTC. It codes for CASRSNPDEQFF.

This clone appeared once. The rearrangement uses TRBV19 and TRBJ1-1; weak D call: TRBD1 (5 bases). V was shortened by 2 bases and J by 8 bases, with 15 bases between the two germline ends. CDR1 is LNHDA, CDR2 SQIVND, per germline (reference sequence). The CDR3 totals 14 residues. CDR3 sequence (DNA): TGTGCCAGTAGTATAACCGGGGGGTTGGGGGAAGCTTTCTTT. As protein: CASSITGGLGEAFF.

The J gene is TRBJ1-5, the V gene TRBV7-2; D remains ambiguous. CDR3 length: 14 amino acids. Per germline, CDR1 SGHTA and CDR2 FQGNSA. V was shortened by 5 bases and J by 5 bases, with 13 bases between the two germline ends. CDR3 sequence: CASSPDTLDQPQHF. In DNA form, the CDR3 reads TGTGCCAGCAGCCCCGACACTTTAGATCAGCCCCAGCATTTT.

V and J are TRBV19 and TRBJ1-1, with D tentatively TRBD1 (5 bases). Trimming took 3 bases from V and 4 from J, leaving 15 bases between them. The CDR3 length is 15 residues. Germline assignment: CDR1 LNHDA and CDR2 SQIVND (reference sequence). In nucleotides, the CDR3 is TGTGCCAGTAGTATTGGGGCAGGGCAGATCACTGAAGCTTTCTTT. It codes for CASSIGAGQITEAFF. Using reference TRBV19 and TRBJ1-1 for the parts outside the CDR3, the full variable domain is DGGITQSPKYLFRKEGQNVTLSCEQNLNHDAMYWYRQDPGQGLRLIYYSQIVNDFQKGDIAEGYSVSREKKESFPLTVTSAQKNPTAFYLCASSIGAGQITEAFFGQGTRLTVV.

In the case of this clone: Distinct nucleotide sequences in the sample also encode this CDR3. The CDR3 reads CASSHRGPGELFF. CDR3 nucleotides: TGCGCCAGCAGCCACCGAGGGCCCGGGGAGCTGTTTTTT. The chain combines TRBV4-3 with TRBJ2-2; a possible D gene is TRBD2 (5 bases). Trimming left V 3 bases short and J 6 bases short, with 8 bases between. This CDR3 is built from 13 residues. The germline CDR1 and CDR2 sequences are LGHNA and YSLEER.

This chain connects TRBV7-8 to TRBJ2-7; unclear D gene. V was cut by 4 bases and J by 3 bases, with 7 bases left in between. Germline CDR1 reads SGHVS; CDR2 reads FQNEAQ. This CDR3 region has 12 residues. CDR3 loop: CASSSVLYEQYF. The CDR3, as DNA: TGTGCCAGCAGCTCCGTCCTCTACGAGCAGTACTTC.

The genes are TRBV6-5 and TRBJ2-1, with TRBD2 as a possible D gene (5 bases). V was trimmed by 0 bases and J by 7 bases, leaving 16 bases between them. Germline V gives CDR1 MNHEY, CDR2 SVGAGI. This CDR3 has 16 amino acids. The DNA of the CDR3 is TGTGCCAGCAGTTACTCGGGTCTAGGGAGCGCGAATGAGCAGTTCTTC. It translates to CASSYSGLGSANEQFF.

The CDR3 loop is CASKLQGREKLFF. The CDR3 DNA sequence: TGTGCCAGCAAACTACAGGGAAGGGAAAAACTGTTTTTT. The chain joins TRBV6-5 to TRBJ1-4; D perhaps matches TRBD1 (6 bases). V lost 7 bases, J lost 8 bases, and 14 bases lay in between. The CDR3 has 13 residues. Germline V gene sequence: CDR1 MNHEY, CDR2 SVGAGI.

This chain links TRBV7-2 with TRBJ1-4; 10 bases map to TRBD1. This CDR3 region has 16 residues. V lost 2 bases and J lost 6; bases outside the gene matches: 6. From germline, CDR1 is SGHTA and CDR2 FQGNSA. The CDR3 DNA reads TGTGCCAGCAGCTTAAGTCCCGGACAGGGGGATGAAAAACTGTTTTTT. It codes for CASSLSPGQGDEKLFF.

The rearrangement uses TRBV7-2 and TRBJ2-3; D is uncertain. This CDR3 region has 16 residues. Germline values: CDR1 SGHTA, CDR2 FQGNSA. V gave up 4 bases and J gave up 0 bases, with 14 bases separating them. The CDR3 nucleotides read TGTGCCAGCAGCTCTATAGCAGCTACCAGCACAGATACGCAGTATTTT. Translated: CASSSIAATSTDTQYF.

The rearrangement joins TRBV7-2 to TRBJ1-5; the D gene is possibly TRBD1 (6 bases). From germline, CDR1 is SGHTA and CDR2 FQGNSA. The CDR3 is made up of 16 amino acids. V lost 3 bases to trimming and J lost 4 bases, with 16 bases between them. The CDR3 spells CASSLWVGQPNQPQHF. CDR3 coding DNA: TGTGCCAGCAGCTTGTGGGTCGGACAGCCGAATCAGCCCCAGCATTTT.

The chain links TRBV9 to TRBJ1-3; a weak D match, TRBD1 (6 bases). The germline V gene has CDR1 SGDLS and CDR2 YYNGEE. The CDR3 consists of 14 residues. Trimming removed 2 bases at V and 4 bases at J, with 10 bases between. DNA for the CDR3: TGTGCCAGCAGCGTTACCAGGGGCGGAAACACCATATATTTT. Its translation is CASSVTRGGNTIYF.

This chain joins TRBV6-2 or TRBV6-3 and TRBJ2-3, with 7 bases lining up with TRBD1. Germline V gene data show CDR1 as MNHEY and CDR2 as SVGEGT. V shed 4 bases, J shed 6 bases, and the junction held 10 bases outside the gene matches. The CDR3 has 15 residues. CDR3 bases: TGTGCCAGCAGTTCGTCCGGGACAGCATCTGATACGCAGTATTTT. This translates into CASSSSGTASDTQYF.

The chain is built from TRBV6-2 or TRBV6-3 and TRBJ1-2; 12 bases match TRBD1. The CDR3 consists of 15 residues. Looked up from germline, CDR1 is MNHEY and CDR2 is SVGEGT. The ends lost 6 bases at V and 7 bases at J; junction bases unmatched: 9. CDR3 in amino acids: CASSPGTGGVSGYTF. The CDR3 bases are TGTGCCAGCAGCCCCGGGACAGGGGGCGTGAGTGGCTACACCTTC.

The chain links TRBV27 to TRBJ1-4, with D tentatively TRBD1 (5 bases). Germline V lookup: CDR1 MNHEY, CDR2 SMNVEV (reference sequence). V gave up 6 bases and J gave up 3 bases, with 14 bases separating them. This CDR3 has 15 amino acids. This chain's CDR3 is CASSLGGKANEKLFF. DNA for the CDR3: TGTGCCAGCAGCCTGGGGGGAAAGGCTAATGAAAAACTGTTTTTT.